The subject of this entry is one T cell receptor (beta chain). This record comes from a study of blood T cells in healthy people across ages. Germline V CDR1 and CDR2: DFQATT, SNEGSKA (reference sequence). This CDR3 is built from 13 residues. The V end was cut by 6 bases, the J end by 3 bases, with 15 bases between. Together with a sample-barcoded 5' primer, a J-beta primer mix was included in a second PCR lasting about 6 to 11 cycles. In TCRdb, the 5' RACE reads were re-called with MiXCR into one record per CDR3 protein. The sample has approximately 940,000 distinct CDR3 sequences, 48% seen once. This sequence originates from a young man in good health. The rearrangement uses TRBV20-1 and TRBJ2-7; D might be TRBD1 (5 bases). Sequencing was done on a sample of blood. The CDR3 bases are TGCAGTGCCCACTGGGGCGGAAACTACGAGCAGTACTTC. Amino acids: CSAHWGGNYEQYF.